This TCR beta chain was identified in a study of regulatory T cells in long-lasting Graves disease. Time point specified: newly diagnosed GD, antithyroid drugs for less than 3 months. Isolated PBMC RNA provided the starting material for the TCR library. Through Arm-PCR of CDR3 regions and iRepertoire HTBI primers, TCR beta libraries were built. TCRdb itself ran the multiplex PCR reads through MiXCR, one entry per CDR3 protein. This table holds 400,000 to 650,000 distinct CDR3 sequences, roughly 15% found once. This clonotype was detected only a few times. The CDR3 has 15 amino acids. V was cut by 0 bases and J by 7 bases, with 13 bases left in between. CDR1 is LGHDT and CDR2 is YNNKEL in the germline V gene (reference sequence). These data were also filed under a second study, of T cells in Graves' hyperthyroidism and ophthalmopathy. That publication notes: Patients with ophthalmopathy were separated from those with stable hyperthyroidism by a 13 V-J model.

The chain uses TRBV3-1 and TRBJ2-1; a possible D gene is TRBD2 (5 bases). The receptor's source is a woman aged 35-65 years with Graves disease. The sample here was peripheral blood mononuclear cells (PBMCs), taken at new diagnosis, from a patient treated with antithyroid drugs. CDR3 bases: TGTGCCAGCAGCCAAGATAATGGTGGACTTAATGAGCAGTTCTTC. Its translation: CASSQDNGGLNEQFF.